The clone carrying this TCR beta chain turned up a few times. Antigen unknown. This sample is part of a study of T-cell reconstitution after alpha-beta-depleted transplantation in children. Researchers prepared the TCRbeta library using unique molecular identifiers, the study reports. TCRdb reprocessed the PCR reads with MiXCR, giving one entry per CDR3 protein. The table lists 450,000 to 550,000 distinct CDR3 sequences, around 10% of them singletons. Study results and limitations: Newly made T cells mostly supplied T-cell counts and diversity one year after transplant.

The germline V gene encodes CDR1 MNHEY and CDR2 SMNVEV (reference sequence). The V gene lost 5 bases and the J gene lost 4 bases, with 18 bases spanning the gap. The CDR3 has 16 amino acids. Sample: PBMCs, mostly from graft donor cells, taken 180 days after TCRalphabeta/CD19-depleted stem cell transplant. This clonotype was obtained from a female patient younger than 10 who had a stem cell transplant for aplastic anemia, so the T cells may come from the graft donor. This chain connects TRBV27 to TRBJ2-1; weak D call: TRBD2 (6 bases). In nucleotides, the CDR3 is TGTGCCAGCAGTATCTCCAAAGCGGGCGCTTACAATGAGCAGTTCTTC. Translated, it gives CASSISKAGAYNEQFF.